This T cell receptor (beta chain) was retrieved from a study of blood T cell repertoires in COVID-19. How the authors handled the data: Reference gene primer amplification gave estimated nucleated cell counts. Profiled with immunoSEQ multiplex PCR; TCRdb holds only in-frame clones, not every one. The V and J calls and clone size are taken from that table; D and trimming were inferred from the DNA. The sample has fewer than 300,000 clones, roughly 90% seen once. While infection was still active, Seattle patients were enrolled and then followed longitudinally. The germline V and J ends were trimmed by 3 bases and 4 bases, with 10 bases remaining between them. Germline-derived CDR1 and CDR2 are WSHSY and SAAADI. CDR3 length: 14 residues.

This clonotype was sampled from a woman aged 25 to 39 with COVID-19, enrolled during active disease. The sequencing sample was made of peripheral blood. The chain combines TRBV10-2 with TRBJ1-3, with a weak D call TRBD1 (5 bases). The CDR3 loop is CASSDAGTGNTIYF. As DNA, the CDR3 is TGCGCCAGCAGTGACGCGGGGACCGGAAACACCATATATTTT.